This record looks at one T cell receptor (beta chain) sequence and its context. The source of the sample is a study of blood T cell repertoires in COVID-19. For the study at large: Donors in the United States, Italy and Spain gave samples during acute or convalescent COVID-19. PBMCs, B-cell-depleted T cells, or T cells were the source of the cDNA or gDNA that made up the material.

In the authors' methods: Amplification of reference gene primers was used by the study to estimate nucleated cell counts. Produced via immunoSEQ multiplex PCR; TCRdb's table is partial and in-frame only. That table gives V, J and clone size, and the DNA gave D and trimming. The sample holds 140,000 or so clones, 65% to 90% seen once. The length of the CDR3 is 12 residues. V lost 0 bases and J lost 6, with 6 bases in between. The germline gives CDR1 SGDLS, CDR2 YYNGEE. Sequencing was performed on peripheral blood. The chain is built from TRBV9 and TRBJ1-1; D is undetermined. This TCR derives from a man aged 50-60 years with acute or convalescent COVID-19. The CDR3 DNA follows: TGTGCCAGCAGCGTAGACGGGTCTGAAGCTTTCTTT. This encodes CASSVDGSEAFF.